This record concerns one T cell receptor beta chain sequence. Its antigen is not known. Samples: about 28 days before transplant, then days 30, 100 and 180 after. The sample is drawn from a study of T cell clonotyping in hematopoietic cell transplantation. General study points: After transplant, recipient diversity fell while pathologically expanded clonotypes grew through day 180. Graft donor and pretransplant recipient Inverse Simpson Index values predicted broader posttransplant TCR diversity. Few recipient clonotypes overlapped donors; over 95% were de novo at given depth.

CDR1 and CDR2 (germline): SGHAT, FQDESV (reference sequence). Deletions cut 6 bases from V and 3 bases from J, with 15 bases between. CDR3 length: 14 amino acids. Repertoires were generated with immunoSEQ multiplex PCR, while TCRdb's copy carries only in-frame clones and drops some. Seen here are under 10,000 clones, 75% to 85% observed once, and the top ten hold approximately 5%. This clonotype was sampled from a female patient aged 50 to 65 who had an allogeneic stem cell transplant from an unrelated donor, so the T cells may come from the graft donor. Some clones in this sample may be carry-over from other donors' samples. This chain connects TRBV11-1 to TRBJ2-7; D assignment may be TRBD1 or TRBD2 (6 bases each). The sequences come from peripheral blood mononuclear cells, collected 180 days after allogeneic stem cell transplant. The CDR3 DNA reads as TGTGCCAGCAGATCGGGGGCCCTCGGCTACGAGCAGTACTTC. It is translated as CASRSGALGYEQYF.